Listed here are 5 T cell receptor beta chains from one sample, sequenced in a study of vaccination and CD4 T cells after COVID-19 (dated by TCRdb to between 2021 and 2022). Taken with the paper, the label for treatment or condition translates to: roughly 10-day PBMC culture with coronavirus spike peptide pools or control peptides (ViraFEST assay). These receptors' antigens are unknown. The library relied on PCR. The data were produced on an Illumina iSeq 100. TCR sequencing of DNA from cultured CD4+ T cells used the Oncomine TCR Beta short-read assay at the Johns Hopkins FTIC core. The public reads were run again by TCRdb, first through fastp at Q25 and then through MiXCR, and only productive beta chains were kept. Every distinct CDR3 protein forms one entry, paired with its most common genes and DNA. The sample table lists about 23,000 distinct CDR3 sequences, about 53% of them with a count of one. The leading ten clones occupy 2.5% to 3.5% of the sample.

Sequencing used CD4+ T cells from blood, cultured in vitro. The receptors come from a human donor who had recovered from COVID-19.

The V and J genes are TRBV20-1 and TRBJ2-1; 10 bases align to TRBD2. Germline CDR1 DFQATT, CDR2 SNEGSKA (reference sequence). V trimming: 2 bases; J trimming: 9 bases; junction bases outside the gene matches: 13. There are 16 residues in the CDR3. CDR3 protein: CSARSVDSGRASEQFF. The CDR3 region has the DNA TGCAGTGCTAGATCGGTGGACAGCGGGAGGGCCAGTGAGCAGTTCTTC.

The chain links TRBV7-2 to TRBJ2-5; D call uncertain. From germline, CDR1 is SGHTA and CDR2 FQGNSA. The germline V and J ends were trimmed by 5 bases and 3 bases, with 10 bases remaining between them. The CDR3 length is 13 residues. In DNA form, the CDR3 reads TGTGCCAGCAGCCAACCGGGTAAAGAGACCCAGTACTTC. Its translation: CASSQPGKETQYF.

The chain carries TRBV10-3 and TRBJ1-1; weak D call: TRBD1 (5 bases). CDR1 is ENHRY and CDR2 is SYGVKD in the germline V gene. The CDR3 consists of 15 residues. The V end lost 5 bases, the J end lost 7 bases, and 20 bases lay between the germline ends. The CDR3 sequence: CAISRDGGGGLEAFF. The DNA of the CDR3 is TGTGCCATCAGTCGGGACGGAGGAGGAGGGCTTGAAGCTTTCTTT.

The chain is built from TRBV5-1 and TRBJ1-2; D not resolved. The CDR3 length is 12 residues. V lost 4 bases to trimming and J lost 4 bases, with 8 bases between them. Per germline, CDR1 SGHRS and CDR2 YFSETQ. CDR3 in DNA: TGCGCCAGCAGCCGAGAAGGCTATGGCTACACCTTC. This encodes CASSREGYGYTF.

The gene calls are TRBV5-4 and TRBJ1-2; no clear D gene. Germline CDR1 is SGHNT and CDR2 is YYREEE (reference sequence). Trimming pared 1 base from V and 4 bases from J, leaving 11 bases between. CDR3 length equals 14 residues. CDR3 DNA: TGTGCCAGCAGCTTGATCGGGGTTGCCTATGGCTACACCTTC. Protein: CASSLIGVAYGYTF.